The entry that follows covers one T cell receptor (beta chain) sequence. Its antigen is currently unknown. These data are taken from a study of CD8 T cells in Susac syndrome. Sequencing of TCR beta, carried out with a high-throughput approach, was applied to CD8+ and CD4+ T cells from the blood. TEMRA cells were FACS-enriched, and CD8+ and CD4+ T cells were isolated negatively. Findings of the study overall: Acknowledgment was made by the study that its TCR sequencing and HLA analysis involved a relatively small number of individuals.

cDNA came from roughly 0.5 to 1 ug RNA primed by random hexamers. Amplification of TCR beta CDR3 used immunoSEQ multiplex PCR across 54 Vbeta and 13 Jbeta. TCRdb ran MiXCR on the immunoSEQ multiplex PCR reads and lists one entry per CDR3 protein. The sample lists 190,000 or so distinct CDR3 sequences, 95% seen once, with 0.082% in the top ten. The receptor's source is a human donor with multiple sclerosis. The sequenced material came from CD4+ T cells from PBMCs.

Written as DNA, the CDR3 is TGTGCCAGCAGCTTACAGCGACTAGCGGGGGCCAATGAGCAGTTCTTC. Translating gives CASSLQRLAGANEQFF. This chain links TRBV11-2 with TRBJ2-1, with 12 bases fitting TRBD2. This CDR3 spans 16 amino acids. The germline CDR1 and CDR2 sequences are SGHAT and FQNNGV. V shed 2 bases, J shed 6 bases, and the junction held 5 bases outside the gene matches. The full variable domain, its missing parts supplied by reference TRBV11-2 and TRBJ2-1, is EAGVAQSPRYKIIEKRQSVAFWCNPISGHATLYWYQQILGQGPKLLIQFQNNGVVDDSQLPKDRFSAERLKGVDSTLKIQPAKLEDSAVYLCASSLQRLAGANEQFFGPGTRLTVL.